These 3 T cell receptor beta chains came from one sample sequenced in a study of T cells after yellow fever vaccination. MiXCR, run by TCRdb on the 5' RACE reads, gives a single entry per CDR3 protein. This sample has 200,000 to 300,000 distinct CDR3 sequences; less than 7.5% occur once, and the top ten carry roughly 1%. Sample: CD4+ T cells sorted from PBMCs, taken on the day of the yellow fever booster vaccination. Receptors were obtained from a young man who received the YFV17D yellow fever vaccine.

The CDR3 loop reads CSAKGLAGGQETQYF. The CDR3 DNA reads TGCAGTGCTAAGGGACTAGCGGGAGGCCAAGAGACCCAGTACTTC. The genes are TRBV20-1 and TRBJ2-5; 15 nucleotides align to TRBD2. Germline V gene sequence: CDR1 DFQATT, CDR2 SNEGSKA (reference sequence). This CDR3 is built from 15 residues. V was pared by 4 bases and J by 1 base, with 1 base of the junction left unmatched.

The chain combines TRBV30 with TRBJ1-1; no firm D call. V lost 5 bases, J lost 0 bases, and 13 bases lay in between. The CDR3 covers 14 residues. The germline gives CDR1 GTSNPN, CDR2 SVGIG (reference sequence). The CDR3 loop is CAWERLRMNTEAFF. The CDR3 DNA reads as TGTGCCTGGGAAAGACTGAGGATGAACACTGAAGCTTTCTTT. Based on the CDR3 plus reference TRBV30 and TRBJ1-1, the full variable domain is SQTIHQWPATLVQPVGSPLSLECTVEGTSNPNLYWYRQAAGRGLQLLFYSVGIGQISSEVPQNLSASRPQDRQFILSSKKLLLSDSGFYLCAWERLRMNTEAFFGQGTRLTVV.

The rearrangement links TRBV4-1 to TRBJ2-5; TRBD2 matches 8 bases. Germline V gene lookup returns CDR1 MGHRA and CDR2 YSYEKL. The V and J ends lost 2 bases and 4 bases, in that order; junction bases with no gene match: 9. This CDR3 comprises 16 residues. The CDR3 is CASSQTHREGGETQYF. CDR3 bases: TGCGCCAGCAGCCAAACTCATCGGGAGGGGGGAGAGACCCAGTACTTC.